The next 28 T cell receptor beta chains were all read from a single sample in a study of blood T cell repertoires in COVID-19. Only in-frame clones appear in the TCRdb table, and some are missing; sequencing was by immunoSEQ multiplex PCR. The table records 300,000 to 400,000 clones, roughly 90% of them present only once. The sequenced material came from PBMCs or T cells enriched from blood (not recorded which). The receptors here all came from a woman between 25 and 40 years old with acute COVID-19.

The chain uses TRBV7-3 and TRBJ2-7, with D possibly TRBD1 on 6 matching bases. Trimming took off 0 bases at V and 7 bases at J, with 19 bases between the two ends. In germline, CDR1 is SGHTA, CDR2 FQGTGA. The CDR3 spans 16 residues. DNA for the CDR3: TGTGCCAGCAGCTTAACGGTCGGTGCAGGGGTCGAGGAGCAGTACTTC. It translates to CASSLTVGAGVEEQYF.

V and J are TRBV6-5 and TRBJ2-7, with a tentative D call TRBD1 (6 bases). CDR1 is MNHEY, CDR2 SVGAGI, per germline. The CDR3 covers 13 residues. Trimming took off 2 bases at V and 3 bases at J, with 8 bases between the two ends. The CDR3 nucleotides read TGTGCCAGCAGTTACGGGACAAGCTACGAGCAGTACTTC. Protein product: CASSYGTSYEQYF.

The chain links TRBV18 to TRBJ2-7; no clear D gene. Looked up from germline, CDR1 is KGHSH and CDR2 is LQKENI. This CDR3 has 13 amino acids. Deletions cut 4 bases from V and 5 bases from J, with 12 bases between. In DNA, the CDR3 is TGTGCCAGCTCACTTGGAGTTCAAGACGAGCAGTACTTC. Translated, it gives CASSLGVQDEQYF.

The V and J genes are TRBV5-1 and TRBJ1-1; unclear D gene. Looked up from germline, CDR1 is SGHRS and CDR2 is YFSETQ. Trimming took 3 bases from V and 4 from J, leaving 10 bases between them. This CDR3 is 13 amino acids long. The CDR3 loop reads CASSSMTGTEAFF. The CDR3, as DNA: TGCGCCAGCAGCTCCATGACGGGCACTGAAGCTTTCTTT.

The V call is TRBV10-3, the J call TRBJ2-5; 10 positions match TRBD1. The CDR3 totals 13 residues. The trim removed 9 bases at V and 4 bases at J, leaving 5 bases unmatched. Germline CDR1 and CDR2: ENHRY and SYGVKD. The CDR3 loop is CAIGQGEGETQYF. CDR3 in DNA: TGTGCCATAGGACAGGGGGAAGGAGAGACCCAGTACTTC.

This clone was seen just once. The rearrangement uses TRBV10-3 and TRBJ2-7, with a tentative D call TRBD2 (5 bases). Trimming took off 10 bases at V and 4 bases at J, with 14 bases between the two ends. This CDR3 is built from 12 residues. Germline CDR1 and CDR2: ENHRY and SYGVKD. The CDR3 bases are TGTGCCACGGGAAGAGCGAAGTACGAGCAGTACTTC. This sequence encodes CATGRAKYEQYF.

The chain couples TRBV7-2 to TRBJ1-3; D ambiguous. CDR3 length: 12 amino acids. The germline CDR1 and CDR2 sequences are SGHTA and FQGNSA. Trimming stripped 4 bases from V and 2 bases from J, with 3 bases between. The CDR3 loop is CASSYTGNTIYF. In DNA form, the CDR3 reads TGTGCCAGCAGCTATACTGGAAACACCATATATTTT.

The J gene is TRBJ1-1, the V gene TRBV10-1; 8 bases map to TRBD1. The CDR3 spans 14 residues. The V gene's germline CDR1 is WNHNN and CDR2 SYGVQD (reference sequence). V lost 3 bases and J lost 1; bases outside the gene matches: 1. The CDR3 region is CASSETGGNTEAFF. Here the CDR3 DNA reads TGCGCCAGCAGTGAAACAGGGGGGAACACTGAAGCTTTCTTT.

This sequence joins TRBV4-2 and TRBJ2-2, with 9 bases fitting TRBD2. CDR1 is LGHNA, CDR2 YNFKEQ, per germline. With V trimmed by 0 bases and J by 6 bases, 5 bases remained unmatched. The CDR3 sequence is 16 residues long. This chain's CDR3 is CASSQDSIAGAGELFF. The CDR3 region has the DNA TGTGCCAGCAGCCAAGATAGTATAGCGGGGGCCGGGGAGCTGTTTTTT.

V is TRBV18 and J is TRBJ1-6; D perhaps matches TRBD1 (6 bases). CDR1 is KGHSH, CDR2 LQKENI, per germline. The CDR3 runs to 14 residues. The ends were cut back, 10 bases at V and 5 bases at J, with 15 bases in the middle. The CDR3 reads CATTKDRDNSPLHF. The CDR3 DNA reads TGTGCCACCACCAAGGACAGAGATAATTCACCCCTCCACTTT.

The chain is built from TRBV5-1 and TRBJ1-1, with D hard to call. V dropped 0 bases and J dropped 0 bases, with 9 bases sitting between them. This CDR3 is 15 amino acids long. Per germline, CDR1 SGHRS and CDR2 YFSETQ. CDR3 coding DNA: TGCGCCAGCAGCTTGGAATTGACATTGAACACTGAAGCTTTCTTT. Its protein is CASSLELTLNTEAFF. Full variable domain (missing parts from reference TRBV5-1 and TRBJ1-1): KAGVTQTPRYLIKTRGQQVTLSCSPISGHRSVSWYQQTPGQGLQFLFEYFSETQRNKGNFPGRFSGRQFSNSRSEMNVSTLELGDSALYLCASSLELTLNTEAFFGQGTRLTVV.

This clone was detected once. The gene calls are TRBV18 and TRBJ1-1; possibly TRBD1 for D (6 bases). In germline, CDR1 is KGHSH, CDR2 LQKENI. Trimming shortened V by 5 bases and J by 3 bases, and 7 bases separated the two germline ends. This CDR3 is built from 12 residues. In DNA form, the CDR3 reads TGTGCCAGCTCAACAGGGTACACTGAAGCTTTCTTT. Amino acids: CASSTGYTEAFF.

The chain links TRBV5-4 to TRBJ2-1, with a weak D call TRBD2 (5 bases). Trimming pared 2 bases from V and 8 bases from J, leaving 11 bases between. Germline-derived CDR1 and CDR2 are SGHNT and YYREEE (reference sequence). The length of the CDR3 is 13 residues. The CDR3 nucleotides read TGTGCCAGCAGCTTAGCTAGCTTGGATGAGCAGTTCTTC. It translates to CASSLASLDEQFF.

V is TRBV6-6 and J is TRBJ2-3, with D tentatively TRBD2 (6 bases). The germline gives CDR1 MNHNY, CDR2 SVGAGI (reference sequence). V lost 2 bases, J lost 2 bases, and 14 bases lay in between. The CDR3 consists of 16 residues. The CDR3 is CASSYPRSGATDTQYF. The CDR3 bases are TGTGCCAGCAGTTACCCCCGTAGCGGAGCCACAGATACGCAGTATTTT.

V and J are TRBV15 and TRBJ1-3; D is unresolved. V shed 3 bases and J shed 4 bases, with 19 bases lying between them. The CDR3 spans 17 residues. Germline values: CDR1 LNHNV, CDR2 YYDKDF (reference sequence). This CDR3 reads CATSRAPQFLAGNTIYF. The DNA of the CDR3 is TGTGCCACCAGCAGGGCACCTCAGTTCCTGGCAGGAAACACCATATATTTT.

The chain has TRBV4-1 and TRBJ2-1; 7 bases agree with TRBD1. The CDR3 spans 19 residues. Germline-derived CDR1 and CDR2 are MGHRA and YSYEKL. With 6 bases clipped from V and 0 bases from J, the junction kept 17 bases outside the gene matches. The CDR3 DNA follows: TGCGCCAGCAGTCGGGACAGCCCACAAAGCCCTCTCTCCTACAATGAGCAGTTCTTC. Amino acids: CASSRDSPQSPLSYNEQFF.

The rearrangement links TRBV7-9 to TRBJ1-1; possible D gene TRBD1, 5 bases. The germline gives CDR1 SEHNR, CDR2 FQNEAQ (reference sequence). The V end was cut by 5 bases, the J end by 3 bases, with 13 bases between. The CDR3 loop spans 14 amino acids. This CDR3 reads CASSPDSRDTEAFF. DNA for the CDR3: TGTGCCAGCAGCCCCGACAGTCGAGACACTGAAGCTTTCTTT.

This chain uses TRBV9 with TRBJ2-2; D unclear. The germline V and J ends were trimmed by 0 bases and 1 base, with 16 bases remaining between them. CDR3 size: 18 residues. In germline, CDR1 is SGDLS, CDR2 YYNGEE. CDR3 protein: CASSVDALGPVNTGELFF. The CDR3, as DNA: TGTGCCAGCAGCGTAGACGCCCTGGGCCCTGTGAACACCGGGGAGCTGTTTTTT.

The V call is TRBV7-9, the J call TRBJ2-3, with 10 positions matching TRBD1. V gave up 5 bases and J gave up 5 bases; unmatched junction bases: 16. This CDR3 has 18 amino acids. The V gene's germline CDR1 is SEHNR and CDR2 FQNEAQ (reference sequence). CDR3 amino acids: CASSRPILLGQGLDTQYF. As DNA, the CDR3 is TGTGCCAGCAGCCGTCCGATATTACTGGGACAGGGGTTAGATACGCAGTATTTT.

The chain has TRBV5-1 and TRBJ1-1; 7 nucleotides line up with TRBD1. Trimming took 2 bases from V and 5 from J; bases not matched to a gene: 6. In germline, CDR1 is SGHRS, CDR2 YFSETQ. CDR3 length equals 14 residues. The CDR3 here is CASSFGAGGTEAFF. The DNA for the CDR3 is TGCGCCAGCAGCTTCGGGGCAGGGGGGACTGAAGCTTTCTTT.

The V gene is TRBV3-1 (or the pseudogene TRBV3-2), the J gene TRBJ2-1; 9 bases line up with TRBD2. The V gene's germline CDR1 is LGHDT and CDR2 YNNKEL (reference sequence). This CDR3 contains 14 residues. Trimming cost V 4 bases and J 6 bases; bases outside gene matches: 4. CDR3 protein: CASSRAGGGNEQFF. Written as DNA, the CDR3 is TGTGCCAGCAGCCGAGCGGGGGGTGGCAATGAGCAGTTCTTC.

The rearrangement joins TRBV12-3 or TRBV12-4 to TRBJ1-1, with D perhaps matching TRBD1 (5 bases). V gave up 4 bases and J gave up 4 bases, with 10 bases separating them. CDR3 length: 13 amino acids. CDR3 residues: CASSSGVGTEAFF. The CDR3 coding sequence is TGTGCCAGCAGTTCGGGGGTGGGCACTGAAGCTTTCTTT.

The J gene is TRBJ1-1, the V gene TRBV3-1 (or the pseudogene TRBV3-2), with 10 nucleotides matching TRBD1. Germline V gene lookup returns CDR1 LGHDT and CDR2 YNNKEL (reference sequence). The junction had 6 bases not matched to a gene; V was cut back by 5 bases and J by 6 bases. The CDR3 has 14 residues. The DNA of the CDR3 is TGTGCCAGCAGCTCCTCGGACAGGGGGTCTGAAGCTTTCTTT. Amino acids: CASSSSDRGSEAFF.

The rearrangement links TRBV19 to TRBJ2-3; D is unresolved. CDR1 is LNHDA and CDR2 is SQIVND in the germline V gene (reference sequence). The V end was cut by 3 bases, the J end by 2 bases, with 9 bases between. The CDR3 runs to 14 residues. The CDR3 nucleotides read TGTGCCAGTAGTATCTGGAGTTTCACAGATACGCAGTATTTT. It specifies CASSIWSFTDTQYF. The whole variable domain, remainder taken from reference TRBV19 and TRBJ2-3, is DGGITQSPKYLFRKEGQNVTLSCEQNLNHDAMYWYRQDPGQGLRLIYYSQIVNDFQKGDIAEGYSVSREKKESFPLTVTSAQKNPTAFYLCASSIWSFTDTQYFGPGTRLTVL.

V gene TRBV5-1 combines with J gene TRBJ2-3; D is ambiguous. Deletions cut 4 bases from V and 6 bases from J, with 9 bases between. The CDR3 is 12 amino acids. Germline V gene sequence: CDR1 SGHRS, CDR2 YFSETQ. CDR3 DNA sequence: TGCGCCAGCAGCACTCTCTCGGATACGCAGTATTTT. It translates to CASSTLSDTQYF.

V usage is TRBV29-1 and J usage is TRBJ2-3; TRBD2 aligns across 10 bases. Germline V lookup: CDR1 SQVTM, CDR2 ANQGSEA. V was pared by 4 bases and J by 5 bases, with 9 bases of the junction left unmatched. This CDR3 has 15 amino acids. CDR3 bases: TGCAGCGTTGCTGAGCGGGGGGGCCGAAGAGATACGCAGTATTTT. This codes for CSVAERGGRRDTQYF.

The J gene is TRBJ2-2, the V gene TRBV7-7; no reliable D call. V was clipped by 5 bases and J by 4 bases, with 17 bases between them. The CDR3 extends over 16 amino acids. Germline assignment: CDR1 SSHAT and CDR2 FNYEAQ (reference sequence). The CDR3 spells CASSPSVGAGTGELFF. CDR3 nucleotide sequence: TGTGCCAGCAGCCCCAGTGTGGGCGCAGGCACCGGGGAGCTGTTTTTT.

The chain joins TRBV18 to TRBJ1-1, with 7 nucleotides matching TRBD1. This CDR3 is 14 amino acids long. Germline lookup yields CDR1 KGHSH and CDR2 LQKENI. The trim removed 2 bases at V and 7 bases at J, leaving 7 bases unmatched. The CDR3 sequence: CASSPLGQVNEAFF. CDR3 coding DNA: TGTGCCAGCTCACCATTAGGACAGGTAAATGAAGCTTTCTTT.